These 11 T cell receptor beta chains were all obtained from the same sample, sequenced in a study of CD8+ T cells in alopecia areata. Extracted from the samples, RNA was reverse transcribed into cDNA to serve as the sequencing template. Measured with immunoSEQ multiplex PCR; TCRdb has only the in-frame clones, and not every one. The data contain over 150,000 clones, approximately 60% of them singletons. The sample's treatment: oral pan-JAK inhibitor, 5-10 mg twice daily. This material consisted of CD4+ T cells sorted from blood, taken at week 4, from a patient treated with tofacitinib. All receptors come from a human donor with alopecia areata.

The chain couples TRBV5-1 to TRBJ1-2, with a weak D call TRBD1 (5 bases). Germline V CDR1 and CDR2: SGHRS, YFSETQ. V lost 4 bases to trimming and J lost 0 bases, with 16 bases between them. The CDR3 extends over 16 amino acids. The CDR3 loop reads CASSPRQYATNYGYTF. The CDR3 region has the DNA TGCGCCAGCAGCCCGAGACAGTACGCGACTAACTATGGCTACACCTTC.

A few counts support this clone. The chain combines TRBV15 with TRBJ1-5; D perhaps matches TRBD1 (5 bases). The germline gives CDR1 LNHNV, CDR2 YYDKDF (reference sequence). Trimming removed 0 bases from V and 4 bases from J, with 10 bases in between. CDR3 length: 15 amino acids. CDR3 residues: CATSRDLGGNQPQHF. The CDR3 DNA reads as TGTGCCACCAGCAGAGATCTGGGGGGGAATCAGCCCCAGCATTTT. The whole variable domain, remainder taken from reference TRBV15 and TRBJ1-5, is DAMVIQNPRYQVTQFGKPVTLSCSQTLNHNVMYWYQQKSSQAPKLLFHYYDKDFNNEADTPDNFQSRRPNTSFCFLDIRSPGLGDTAMYLCATSRDLGGNQPQHFGDGTRLSIL.

The sample holds a few counts of this clone. This chain uses TRBV29-1 with TRBJ2-5; maybe TRBD2 (5 bases). CDR3 length: 13 residues. Germline CDR1 SQVTM, CDR2 ANQGSEA. Deletions cut 0 bases from V and 5 bases from J, with 10 bases between. CDR3 DNA sequence: TGCAGCGTTGAAGATAGAACGGGGGAGACCCAGTACTTC. Translated, it gives CSVEDRTGETQYF. Based on the CDR3 plus reference TRBV29-1 and TRBJ2-5, the full variable domain is SAVISQKPSRDICQRGTSLTIQCQVDSQVTMMFWYRQQPGQSLTLIATANQGSEATYESGFVIDKFPISRPNLTFSTLTVSNMSPEDSSIYLCSVEDRTGETQYFGPGTRLLVL.

This clone showed up just once. DNA of the CDR3: TGCAGCGTTGAGAATGAAGAAAAACTGTTTTTT. It yields the protein CSVENEEKLFF. The V and J genes are TRBV29-1 and TRBJ1-4; D gene unclear. The CDR3 is 11 residues long. V lost 3 bases to trimming and J lost 8 bases, with 7 bases between them. Germline V gene data show CDR1 as SQVTM and CDR2 as ANQGSEA.

The chain couples TRBV27 to TRBJ2-7; D may be TRBD2 (6 bases). V lost 6 bases to trimming and J lost 2 bases, with 11 bases between them. Germline CDR1 MNHEY, CDR2 SMNVEV (reference sequence). This CDR3 is 13 amino acids long. As DNA, the CDR3 is TGTGCCAGCAGCAGACGGGGGACCTACGAGCAGTACTTC. Amino acids: CASSRRGTYEQYF.

The chain links TRBV29-1 to TRBJ2-3; D gene unclear. V lost 6 bases, J lost 2 bases, and 6 bases lay in between. Germline V gene sequence: CDR1 SQVTM, CDR2 ANQGSEA. This CDR3 spans 11 amino acids. The CDR3: CSVAPTDTQYF. The CDR3 nucleotides are TGCAGCGTGGCCCCCACAGATACGCAGTATTTT.

V gene TRBV6-1 combines with J gene TRBJ1-1, with D hard to call. The germline gives CDR1 MNHNS, CDR2 SASEGT. V gave up 4 bases and J gave up 7 bases, with 4 bases separating them. The CDR3 runs to 10 residues. The CDR3 nucleotides are TGTGCCAGCAGTGGGTATGAAGCTTTCTTT. It translates to CASSGYEAFF.

The count of this clone is one. This chain joins TRBV30 and TRBJ2-1; 11 bases map to TRBD2. The CDR3 is 17 residues long. Germline values: CDR1 GTSNPN, CDR2 SVGIG (reference sequence). With V trimmed by 0 bases and J by 0 bases, 4 bases remained unmatched. The CDR3 region is CAWSVGSGGVSYNEQFF. For the CDR3, the DNA is TGTGCCTGGAGTGTAGGTAGCGGGGGGGTCTCCTACAATGAGCAGTTCTTC.

This chain connects TRBV7-2 to TRBJ1-2; the match to TRBD1 covers 7 bases. The CDR3 totals 14 residues. The germline V gene encodes CDR1 SGHTA and CDR2 FQGNSA. With V trimmed by 6 bases and J by 8 bases, 12 bases remained unmatched. The DNA for the CDR3 is TGTGCCAGCAGTCGTACCAGGGGGGGTAAGGGCTACACCTTC. Protein: CASSRTRGGKGYTF.

This rearrangement joins TRBV7-2 to TRBJ1-1, with D possibly TRBD1 on 6 matching bases. CDR3 length: 15 amino acids. The V end lost 1 base, the J end lost 9 bases, and 18 bases lay between the germline ends. Germline V gene sequence: CDR1 SGHTA, CDR2 FQGNSA. This CDR3 reads CASSLVGGGGTKAFF. In DNA, the CDR3 is TGTGCCAGCAGCTTAGTGGGGGGCGGAGGGACGAAAGCTTTCTTT.

There are a few counts of this clone. The rearrangement links TRBV28 to TRBJ2-3; no firm D call. The CDR3 loop spans 12 amino acids. V dropped 4 bases and J dropped 3 bases, with 5 bases sitting between them. Germline CDR1 and CDR2: MDHEN and SYDVKM. The CDR3 sequence is CASSWGTDTQYF. The CDR3 nucleotides read TGTGCCAGCAGTTGGGGTACAGATACGCAGTATTTT.